The 12 T cell receptor beta chains given below trace back to one sample, sequenced in a study of shared clonotypes between healthy human individuals. The protocol was immunoSEQ multiplex PCR, while the TCRdb copy is restricted to in-frame clones and leaves out a portion. The data show more than 2,000,000 clones, 85% to 95% seen once. Specimen: naive CD4+ T cells from PBMCs. The subset here: CD45RA+ positively selected. These receptors were taken from a man between 18 and 29 years old in good health. Some clones in this sample may be carry-over from other donors' samples.

This clone was recorded only once. The V gene is TRBV5-1, the J gene TRBJ2-7; D is possibly TRBD1 or TRBD2 (6 bases each). The germline V gene has CDR1 SGHRS and CDR2 YFSETQ. The CDR3 is 15 residues long. Trimming stripped 2 bases from V and 4 bases from J, with 16 bases between. The CDR3 nucleotides are TGCGCCAGCAGCTTAGGCAGGGGACTCCTTTACGAGCAGTACTTC. Translated: CASSLGRGLLYEQYF.

CDR3 sequence: CASAGQGRTEAFF. The CDR3 region has the DNA TGTGCCAGCGCAGGACAGGGGAGGACTGAAGCTTTCTTT. The chain recombines TRBV6-6 with TRBJ1-1; 9 bases match TRBD1. V shed 8 bases, J shed 5 bases, and the junction held 6 bases outside the gene matches. The CDR3 is 13 residues long. Germline V gives CDR1 MNHNY, CDR2 SVGAGI (reference sequence).

The V call is TRBV14, the J call TRBJ1-1, with TRBD1 as a possible D gene (5 bases). The CDR3 runs 13 residues. CDR1 is SGHDN, CDR2 FVKESK, per germline. Trimming removed 4 bases at V and 2 bases at J, with 8 bases between. The CDR3 loop is CASSPGTNTEAFF. CDR3 DNA: TGTGCCAGCAGCCCCGGGACCAACACTGAAGCTTTCTTT.

This rearrangement joins TRBV19 to TRBJ1-1; perhaps TRBD1 as D (5 bases). V gave up 6 bases and J gave up 6 bases, with 17 bases separating them. Per germline, CDR1 LNHDA and CDR2 SQIVND (reference sequence). The CDR3 spans 14 residues. Written as DNA, the CDR3 is TGTGCCAGTAGGTTGGGGCAGGGTGACGCTGAAGCTTTCTTT. It codes for CASRLGQGDAEAFF.

This chain links TRBV18 with TRBJ1-2; 10 bases map to TRBD1. Germline values: CDR1 KGHSH, CDR2 LQKENI. The CDR3 length is 15 residues. J lost 4 bases, V lost 4 bases, and 6 bases had no gene match. The CDR3 DNA reads as TGTGCCAGCTCACAGAAGACAGGGGGCATCTATGGCTACACCTTC. Translating it yields CASSQKTGGIYGYTF.

The V gene is TRBV6-5, the J gene TRBJ1-2, with a tentative D call TRBD1 (6 bases). V lost 5 bases to trimming and J lost 8 bases, with 15 bases between them. The CDR3 consists of 13 residues. The V gene's germline CDR1 is MNHEY and CDR2 SVGAGI. As DNA, the CDR3 is TGTGCCAGCAGTGGCGGACAGCTGCTCGGCTACACCTTC. It yields the protein CASSGGQLLGYTF.

In regard to this clone: The same CDR3 arises from other DNA sequences in this sample as well. The chain employs TRBV11-2 and TRBJ2-7, with 10 nucleotides matching TRBD2. Germline values: CDR1 SGHAT, CDR2 FQNNGV. With V trimmed by 1 base and J by 4 bases, 4 bases remained unmatched. The CDR3 is 15 residues long. CDR3 residues: CASSLGLAGTYEQYF. DNA of the CDR3: TGTGCCAGCAGCTTAGGACTAGCGGGTACATACGAGCAGTACTTC.

This clone was found once. This chain connects TRBV5-1 to TRBJ2-6, with D perhaps matching TRBD1 (6 bases). CDR3 size: 19 residues. V was trimmed by 1 base and J by 0 bases, leaving 17 bases between them. CDR1 SGHRS and CDR2 YFSETQ come from the germline V gene. The CDR3 loop reads CASSLKGVAGSSGANVLTF. The DNA for the CDR3 is TGCGCCAGCAGCTTGAAGGGGGTGGCCGGAAGCTCTGGGGCCAACGTCCTGACTTTC. The full variable domain, its missing parts supplied by reference TRBV5-1 and TRBJ2-6, is KAGVTQTPRYLIKTRGQQVTLSCSPISGHRSVSWYQQTPGQGLQFLFEYFSETQRNKGNFPGRFSGRQFSNSRSEMNVSTLELGDSALYLCASSLKGVAGSSGANVLTFGAGSRLTVL.

The genes are TRBV20-1 and TRBJ2-7; 9 bases fit TRBD1. Trimming at V came to 8 bases and at J to 5 bases, leaving 4 bases not matched to a gene. The length of the CDR3 is 11 residues. Germline-derived CDR1 and CDR2 are DFQATT and SNEGSKA (reference sequence). This CDR3 reads CSINRGHEQYF. The DNA for the CDR3 is TGCAGTATCAACAGGGGGCACGAGCAGTACTTC.

The J gene is TRBJ2-1, the V gene TRBV19; tentatively, D is TRBD1 (6 bases). Germline V gives CDR1 LNHDA, CDR2 SQIVND (reference sequence). CDR3 length equals 13 residues. With 8 bases removed from V and 0 bases from J, the gap between germline ends came to 8 bases. CDR3 protein: CASGQSSYNEQFF. Here the CDR3 DNA reads TGTGCCAGTGGACAGAGCTCCTACAATGAGCAGTTCTTC.

The chain is built from TRBV28 and TRBJ2-1, with 9 positions matching TRBD1. The CDR3 totals 18 residues. The germline V gene has CDR1 MDHEN and CDR2 SYDVKM. The V gene end was trimmed by 0 bases and the J gene end by 8 bases; junction bases not matched to a gene: 14. This chain's CDR3 is CASSLWTLQRQGGDEQFF. CDR3 sequence (DNA): TGTGCCAGCAGTTTATGGACCCTACAACGACAGGGGGGCGATGAGCAGTTCTTC.

This rearrangement joins TRBV5-4 to TRBJ2-5; 12 bases line up with TRBD2. J lost 5 bases, V lost 1 base, and 3 bases had no gene match. Looked up from germline, CDR1 is SGHNT and CDR2 is YYREEE (reference sequence). This CDR3 spans 15 amino acids. CDR3 in DNA: TGTGCCAGCAGCTTGCCTAGCGGGAGGGGGGAGACCCAGTACTTC. It codes for CASSLPSGRGETQYF. Variable domain in full (rest from reference TRBV5-4 and TRBJ2-5): ETGVTQSPTHLIKTRGQQVTLRCSSQSGHNTVSWYQQALGQGPQFIFQYYREEENGRGNFPPRFSGLQFPNYSSELNVNALELDDSALYLCASSLPSGRGETQYFGPGTRLLVL.